Listed here is a single T cell receptor beta chain. The antigen is undetermined. This CDR3 is built from 12 residues. Germline CDR1 reads SNHLY; CDR2 reads FYNNEI. V was cut by 7 bases and J by 3 bases, with 8 bases left in between. 13 Jbeta primers and 60 Vbeta primers were used for the PCR. Authors' processing steps: Tens of millions of unique TCR beta chains, roughly 11 million shared, were counted in a later analysis. Clones were sequenced by immunoSEQ multiplex PCR, and TCRdb holds only the in-frame ones, with some missing. The V and J calls and clone size are taken from that table; D and trimming were inferred from the DNA. The listing contains approximately 150,000 clones. The data were taken from a study of cytomegalovirus exposure and HLA in healthy donors. Study details: Findings of an earlier analysis included 110 million or so unique TCR beta sequences from roughly 200 million T cells.

Study-wide points: Cytomegalovirus-associated status was assigned to about 180 TCR beta chains. According to an earlier analysis, most TCR beta V segments yielded productive rearrangements about 87% or about 30% of the time.

The receptor was derived from a woman in her thirties or forties in good health and CMV-seronegative. V and J are TRBV2 and TRBJ2-3; D unclear. Sequencing was carried out using PBMCs. The CDR3: CASTAGTDTQYF. The DNA of the CDR3 is TGTGCCAGCACGGCAGGAACAGATACGCAGTATTTT.